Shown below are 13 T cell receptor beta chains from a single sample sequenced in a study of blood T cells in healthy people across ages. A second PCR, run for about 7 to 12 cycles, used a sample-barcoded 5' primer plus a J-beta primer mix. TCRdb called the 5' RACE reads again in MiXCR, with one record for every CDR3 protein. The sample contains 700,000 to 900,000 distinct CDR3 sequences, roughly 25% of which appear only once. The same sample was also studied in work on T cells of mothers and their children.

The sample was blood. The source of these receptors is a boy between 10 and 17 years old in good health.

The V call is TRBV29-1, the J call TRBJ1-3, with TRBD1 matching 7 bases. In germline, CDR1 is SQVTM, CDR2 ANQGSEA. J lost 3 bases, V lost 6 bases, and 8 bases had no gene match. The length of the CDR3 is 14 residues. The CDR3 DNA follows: TGCAGCGTCCAGACAGGGCTGGATGGAAACACCATATATTTT. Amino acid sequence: CSVQTGLDGNTIYF.

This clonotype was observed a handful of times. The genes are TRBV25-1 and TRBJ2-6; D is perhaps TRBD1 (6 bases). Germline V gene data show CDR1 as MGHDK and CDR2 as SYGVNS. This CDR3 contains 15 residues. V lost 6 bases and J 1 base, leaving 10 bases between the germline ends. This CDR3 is CASSSDRSGANVLTF. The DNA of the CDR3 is TGTGCCAGCAGCTCGGACAGATCTGGGGCCAACGTCCTGACTTTC. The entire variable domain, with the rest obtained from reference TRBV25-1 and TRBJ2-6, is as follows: EADIYQTPRYLVIGTGKKITLECSQTMGHDKMYWYQQDPGMELHLIHYSYGVNSTEKGDLSSESTVSRIRTEHFPLTLESARPSHTSQYLCASSSDRSGANVLTFGAGSRLTVL.

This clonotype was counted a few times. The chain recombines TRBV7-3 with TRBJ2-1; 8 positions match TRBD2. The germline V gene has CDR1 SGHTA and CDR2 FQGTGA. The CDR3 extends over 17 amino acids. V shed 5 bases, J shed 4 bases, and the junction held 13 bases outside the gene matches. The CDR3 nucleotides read TGTGCCAGCAGCCCCTCCCGGGGGGGTCGCTCGTACAATGAGCAGTTCTTC. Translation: CASSPSRGGRSYNEQFF.

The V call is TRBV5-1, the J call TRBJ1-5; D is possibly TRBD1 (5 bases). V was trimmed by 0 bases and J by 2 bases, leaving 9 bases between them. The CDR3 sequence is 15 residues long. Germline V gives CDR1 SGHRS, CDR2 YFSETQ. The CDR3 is CASSLAGTGNQPQHF. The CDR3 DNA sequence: TGCGCCAGCAGCTTGGCCGGGACTGGCAATCAGCCCCAGCATTTT.

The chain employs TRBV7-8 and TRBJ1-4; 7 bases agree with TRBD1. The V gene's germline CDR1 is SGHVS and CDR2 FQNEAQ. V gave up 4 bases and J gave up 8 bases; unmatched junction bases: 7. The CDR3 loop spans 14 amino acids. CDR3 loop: CASSSGQSAEKLFF. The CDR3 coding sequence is TGTGCCAGCAGCTCGGGACAGAGCGCCGAAAAACTGTTTTTT.

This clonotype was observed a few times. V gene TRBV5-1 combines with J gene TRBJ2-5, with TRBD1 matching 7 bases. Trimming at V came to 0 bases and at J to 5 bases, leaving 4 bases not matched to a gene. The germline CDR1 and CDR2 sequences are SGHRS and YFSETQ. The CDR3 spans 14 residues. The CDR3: CASSLETGDETQYF. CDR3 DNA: TGCGCCAGCAGCTTGGAAACAGGGGACGAGACCCAGTACTTC.

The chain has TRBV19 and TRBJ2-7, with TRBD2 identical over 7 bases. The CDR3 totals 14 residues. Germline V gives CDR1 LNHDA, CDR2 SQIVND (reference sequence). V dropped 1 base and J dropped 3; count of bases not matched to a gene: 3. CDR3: CASSIAAGNYEQYF. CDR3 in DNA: TGTGCCAGTAGTATAGCAGCGGGAAACTACGAGCAGTACTTC.

This chain's CDR3 is CSVEGLWGQGASTGELFF. The CDR3 DNA sequence: TGCAGCGTTGAAGGGTTGTGGGGACAGGGGGCAAGCACCGGGGAGCTGTTTTTT. This chain connects TRBV29-1 to TRBJ2-2, with 12 bases fitting TRBD1. The germline V gene encodes CDR1 SQVTM and CDR2 ANQGSEA. The junction had 10 bases not matched to a gene; V was cut back by 1 base and J by 4 bases. The CDR3 totals 18 residues.

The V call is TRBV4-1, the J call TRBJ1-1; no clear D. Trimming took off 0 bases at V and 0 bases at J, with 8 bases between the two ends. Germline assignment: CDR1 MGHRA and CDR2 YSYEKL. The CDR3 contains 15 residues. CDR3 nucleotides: TGCGCCAGCAGCCAAGAGGAGCTCTTGAACACTGAAGCTTTCTTT. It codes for CASSQEELLNTEAFF.

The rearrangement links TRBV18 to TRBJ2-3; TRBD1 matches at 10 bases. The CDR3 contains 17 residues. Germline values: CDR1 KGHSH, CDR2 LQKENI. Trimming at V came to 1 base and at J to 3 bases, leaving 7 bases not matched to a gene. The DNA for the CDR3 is TGTGCCAGCTCACCACTTCCCGGGACAGGGGCGACAGATACGCAGTATTTT. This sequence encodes CASSPLPGTGATDTQYF.

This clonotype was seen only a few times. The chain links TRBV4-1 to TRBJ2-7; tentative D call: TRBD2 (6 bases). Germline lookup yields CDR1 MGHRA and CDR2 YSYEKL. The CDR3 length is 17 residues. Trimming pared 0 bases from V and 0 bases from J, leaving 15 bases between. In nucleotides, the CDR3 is TGCGCCAGCAGCCAAGATCGTGGCGGGGCCACCTCCTACGAGCAGTACTTC. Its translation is CASSQDRGGATSYEQYF.

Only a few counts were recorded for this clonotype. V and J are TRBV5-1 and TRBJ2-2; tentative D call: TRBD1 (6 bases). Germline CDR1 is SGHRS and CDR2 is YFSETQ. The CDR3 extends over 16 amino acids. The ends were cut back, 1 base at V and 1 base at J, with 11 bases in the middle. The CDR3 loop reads CASSLSGHLNTGELFF. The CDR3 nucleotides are TGCGCCAGCAGCTTGTCGGGACACCTGAACACCGGGGAGCTGTTTTTT.

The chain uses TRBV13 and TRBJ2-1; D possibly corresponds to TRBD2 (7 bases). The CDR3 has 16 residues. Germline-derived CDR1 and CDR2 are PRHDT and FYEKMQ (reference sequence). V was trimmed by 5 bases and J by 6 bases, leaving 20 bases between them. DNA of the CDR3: TGTGCCAGCAGCCCTAGAGGGGGGGGCCTGGGCAATGAGCAGTTCTTC. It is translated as CASSPRGGGLGNEQFF. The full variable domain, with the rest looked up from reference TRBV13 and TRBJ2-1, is AAGVIQSPRHLIKEKRETATLKCYPIPRHDTVYWYQQGPGQDPQFLISFYEKMQSDKGSIPDRFSAQQFSDYHSELNMSSLELGDSALYFCASSPRGGGLGNEQFFGPGTRLTVL.